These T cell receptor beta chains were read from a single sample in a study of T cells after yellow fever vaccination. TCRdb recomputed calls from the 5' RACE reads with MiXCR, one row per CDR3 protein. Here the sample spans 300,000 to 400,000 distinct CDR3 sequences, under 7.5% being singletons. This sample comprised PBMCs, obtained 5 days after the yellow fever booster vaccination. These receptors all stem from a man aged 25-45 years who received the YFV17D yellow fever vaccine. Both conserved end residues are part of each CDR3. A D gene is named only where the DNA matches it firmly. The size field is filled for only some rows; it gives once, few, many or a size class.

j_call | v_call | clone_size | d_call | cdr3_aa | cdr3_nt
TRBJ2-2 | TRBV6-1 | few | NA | CASSEGQAGELFF | TGTGCCAGCAGTGAGGGGCAGGCCGGGGAGCTGTTTTTT
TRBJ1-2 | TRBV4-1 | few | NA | CASSQVSLDGYTF | TGCGCCAGCAGCCAAGTCTCCCTGGATGGCTACACCTTC
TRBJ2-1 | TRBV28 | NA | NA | CASSLYLQGSENEQFF | TGTGCCAGCAGTTTATACCTCCAGGGGTCAGAAAATGAGCAGTTCTTC
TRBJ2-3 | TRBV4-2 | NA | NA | CASSQDSSESPTDTQYF | TGTGCCAGCAGCCAAGACAGCTCGGAGAGCCCCACAGATACGCAGTATTTT
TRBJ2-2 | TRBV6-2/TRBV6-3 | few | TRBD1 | CASSSRTGETGELFF | TGTGCCAGCAGTTCCCGGACAGGCGAGACCGGGGAGCTGTTTTTT
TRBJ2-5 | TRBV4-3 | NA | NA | CASSQSTGPAETQYF | TGCGCCAGCAGCCAGTCGACAGGACCTGCTGAGACCCAGTACTTC
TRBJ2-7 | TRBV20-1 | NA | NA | CSAGARGRGYEQYF | TGCAGTGCTGGGGCCCGGGGGCGCGGGTACGAGCAGTACTTC
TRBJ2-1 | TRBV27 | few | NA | CASSFQIGPYNEQFF | TGTGCCAGCAGTTTCCAGATCGGCCCCTACAATGAGCAGTTCTTC
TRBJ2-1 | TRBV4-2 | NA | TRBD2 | CASSQRGRAEGEQFF | TGTGCCAGCAGCCAACGGGGGAGGGCCGAGGGCGAGCAGTTCTTC
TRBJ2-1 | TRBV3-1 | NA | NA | CASCLTPLTSSSYNEQFF | TGTGCCAGCTGTTTAACCCCCCTCACATCCAGCTCCTACAATGAGCAGTTCTTC
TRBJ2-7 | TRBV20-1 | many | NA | CSARDKGTEGPYEQYF | TGCAGTGCTAGAGATAAGGGGACGGAAGGTCCCTACGAGCAGTACTTC
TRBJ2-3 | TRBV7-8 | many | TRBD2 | CASSFSGSSDTQYF | TGTGCCAGCAGCTTTAGCGGGAGCTCAGATACGCAGTATTTT
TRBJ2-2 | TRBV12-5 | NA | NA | CASGLVEYRQKTGELFF | TGTGCTAGTGGTTTGGTAGAGTACAGGCAAAAGACCGGGGAGCTGTTTTTT
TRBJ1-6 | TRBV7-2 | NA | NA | CASSPARSYNSPLHF | TGTGCCAGCAGCCCGGCGCGGTCCTATAATTCACCCCTCCACTTT
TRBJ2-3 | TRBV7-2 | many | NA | CASRITDTQYF | TGTGCCAGCAGGATCACAGATACGCAGTATTTT
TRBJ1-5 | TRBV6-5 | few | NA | CASSYFPNQPQHF | TGTGCCAGCAGTTATTTTCCAAATCAGCCCCAGCATTTT
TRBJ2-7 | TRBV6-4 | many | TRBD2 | CASSPRRAGTSGEPYEQYF | TGTGCCAGCAGCCCCCGGAGGGCCGGGACTAGCGGAGAGCCCTACGAGCAGTACTTC
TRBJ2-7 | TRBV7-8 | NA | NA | CASSLRGRNEQYF | TGTGCCAGCAGCTTAAGGGGTCGAAACGAGCAGTACTTC
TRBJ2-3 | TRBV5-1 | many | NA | CASTRPFQDTQYF | TGCGCCAGCACCCGGCCTTTTCAGGATACGCAGTATTTT
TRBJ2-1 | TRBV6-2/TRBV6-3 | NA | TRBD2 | CASTYSTTSGRGVNEQFF | TGTGCCAGCACTTACTCGACGACTAGCGGGAGGGGGGTCAATGAGCAGTTCTTC
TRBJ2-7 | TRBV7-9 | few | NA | CASSFPRTGYGEQYF | TGTGCCAGCAGCTTTCCAAGGACGGGGTATGGGGAGCAGTACTTC
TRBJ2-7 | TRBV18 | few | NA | CASSPQAAEQYF | TGTGCCAGCTCACCACAGGCTGCCGAGCAGTACTTC